This is a list of T cell receptor beta chains from one sample in a study of persistence of HIV-infected CD4 T cells. Profiled with immunoSEQ multiplex PCR; TCRdb holds only in-frame clones, not every one. The table records 40,000 to 45,000 clones, 80% to 90% of them present only once. For these TCRs, the target antigens are not known. The input for sequencing was CD4+ T cells sorted from PBMCs after approximately 19-hour stimulation, taken from a patient who received antiretroviral therapy. The receptor source for this set is an adult man with HIV who was CMV-seropositive. Each CDR3 is given with its conserved first and last residue.

J: TRBJ1-1
V: TRBV6-5
CDR3: CASSYADMNTEAFF

J: TRBJ2-2
V: TRBV19
CDR3: CASTPRYNGELFF

J: TRBJ2-4
V: TRBV6-2/TRBV6-3
CDR3: CASSYSPLAGAINIQYF

J: TRBJ2-2
V: TRBV6-6
CDR3: CASSYVQLNTGELFF

J: TRBJ2-7
V: TRBV10-2
CDR3: CASRRGKEGYEQYF

J: TRBJ1-1
V: TRBV6-5
CDR3: CASRKNTEAFF

J: TRBJ2-7
V: TRBV3-1/TRBV3-2
CDR3: CASSQDWTGGYEQYF

J: TRBJ1-5
V: TRBV28
CDR3: CASSAGPGTQHF

J: TRBJ1-3
V: TRBV15
CDR3: CATSSDLGAGNTIYF

J: TRBJ1-1
V: TRBV20-1
CDR3: CRPGLNTEAFF

J: TRBJ1-1
V: TRBV7-9
CDR3: CASIGTGNTEAFF

J: TRBJ1-2
V: TRBV19
CDR3: CATNRGWNGYTF

J: TRBJ2-2
V: TRBV19
CDR3: CASSTALNTGELFF

J: TRBJ2-7
V: TRBV11-3
CDR3: CASSQGTAYEQYF

J: TRBJ1-2
V: TRBV14
CDR3: CASSADRVGYGYTF

J: TRBJ1-1
V: TRBV7-9
CDR3: CASSPSRLGTEAFF

J: TRBJ2-7
V: TRBV7-8
CDR3: CASSLALTYEQYF

J: TRBJ2-4
V: TRBV6-5
CDR3: CASSYKNIQYF

J: TRBJ2-3
V: TRBV4-1
CDR3: CASSFRGGGTDTQYF

J: TRBJ1-5
V: TRBV7-9
CDR3: CASSLSGDSNQPQHF

J: TRBJ1-6
V: TRBV9
CDR3: CASSVAETGNSPLHF

J: TRBJ1-3
V: TRBV5-1
CDR3: CASSMGPPGAGNTIYF

J: TRBJ2-3
V: TRBV18
CDR3: CASSPAGGKTDTQYF

J: TRBJ1-1
V: TRBV15
CDR3: CATSSPSGPLNTEAFF

J: TRBJ1-2
V: TRBV5-1
CDR3: CASSLGTKTDYGYTF

J: TRBJ1-1
V: TRBV10-1
CDR3: CASSLRRDLGTEAFF

J: TRBJ2-7
V: TRBV5-4
CDR3: CASSPGQGGYYEQYF

J: TRBJ1-1
V: TRBV15
CDR3: CATSRERKGWTEAFF

J: TRBJ2-3
V: TRBV4-1
CDR3: CASSQEWTDTQYF

J: TRBJ2-7
V: TRBV25-1
CDR3: CASSEAAGGYEQYF

J: TRBJ2-1
V: TRBV7-8
CDR3: CASSLGRRRGRNEQFF

J: TRBJ2-3
V: TRBV11-2
CDR3: CASSLDSIRQGARTDTQYF

J: TRBJ2-4
V: TRBV2
CDR3: CASSIQTGENIQYF

J: TRBJ1-6
V: TRBV12-3/TRBV12-4
CDR3: CASSFGVHSPLHF

J: TRBJ2-2
V: TRBV19
CDR3: CASTLSGTGFTGELFF

J: TRBJ1-1
V: TRBV7-3
CDR3: CASSLTRTGGKSEAFF